This record covers a single T cell receptor beta chain. This record belongs to a study of liver allograft versus peripheral blood T cells. Study overall: The authors compared T cell receptor repertoires in transplanted livers with recipients' peripheral blood repertoires.

Each CDR3 protein gets one entry after TCRdb re-called the reads with MiXCR. The sample contains 950 to 1,500 distinct CDR3 sequences, about 14% of which appear only once. With 7 bases removed from V and 14 bases from J, the gap between germline ends came to 25 bases. The CDR3 totals 15 residues. Looked up from germline, CDR1 is SGDLS and CDR2 is YYNGEE. The clonotype comes from a human patient who had a liver transplant. Some T cells may arise from the graft donor. The J gene is TRBJ1-6, the V gene TRBV9, with a tentative D call TRBD1 (6 bases). CDR3 sequence (DNA): TGTGCCAGCGCCGCAGGGACAACTGGCTTCGGGACCCTCCACTTT. Translation: CASAAGTTGFGTLHF.